A selection of T cell receptor beta chains follows, all from one sample in a study of blood T cells in healthy people across ages. One entry per CDR3 protein results from TCRdb running MiXCR on the 5' RACE reads. The sample lists 550,000 to 650,000 distinct CDR3 sequences, around 31% occurring once. Source material: blood. These receptors all come from a woman of 80 years or more in good health. Both conserved end residues are part of each CDR3.

v_call: TRBV2; cdr3_length: 14; j_call: TRBJ1-2; cdr3_aa: CASSETSPNYGYTF
v_call: TRBV12-3/TRBV12-4; cdr3_length: 12; j_call: TRBJ1-2; cdr3_aa: CASSFGQGGYTF
v_call: TRBV18; cdr3_length: 16; j_call: TRBJ2-2; cdr3_aa: CASSTIGTGRTGELFF
v_call: TRBV5-1; cdr3_length: 15; j_call: TRBJ1-1; cdr3_aa: CASSLEVGVITEAFF
v_call: TRBV7-2; cdr3_length: 17; j_call: TRBJ1-4; cdr3_aa: CASSLTRRASTNEKLFF
v_call: TRBV10-3; cdr3_length: 17; j_call: TRBJ2-3; cdr3_aa: CAIRITPGQEGTDTQYF
v_call: TRBV5-1; cdr3_length: 13; j_call: TRBJ2-7; cdr3_aa: CASSTGISYEQYF
v_call: TRBV5-1; cdr3_length: 15; j_call: TRBJ2-4; cdr3_aa: CASSPRTGVLNIQYF
v_call: TRBV5-1; cdr3_length: 16; j_call: TRBJ2-1; cdr3_aa: CASSFQGVAGYNEQFF
v_call: TRBV2; cdr3_length: 14; j_call: TRBJ2-7; cdr3_aa: CASSEQGVTYEQYF
v_call: TRBV5-1; cdr3_length: 14; j_call: TRBJ2-3; cdr3_aa: CASSLIPGTDTQYF
v_call: TRBV5-1; cdr3_length: 12; j_call: TRBJ2-3; cdr3_aa: CASSLDSDTQYF
v_call: TRBV5-1; cdr3_length: 15; j_call: TRBJ1-2; cdr3_aa: CASSPDAGSNYGYTF
v_call: TRBV7-9; cdr3_length: 13; j_call: TRBJ2-1; cdr3_aa: CASSLSRSDEQFF
v_call: TRBV10-3; cdr3_length: 14; j_call: TRBJ2-2; cdr3_aa: CATLAGGDTGERFF
v_call: TRBV20-1; cdr3_length: 13; j_call: TRBJ2-5; cdr3_aa: CSVLTGFGETQYF
v_call: TRBV7-2; cdr3_length: 13; j_call: TRBJ1-6; cdr3_aa: CASSLGTGSPLHF